A selection of T cell receptor beta chains follows, all from one sample in a study of a mutant IDH1 vaccine in newly diagnosed glioma. Profiled with immunoSEQ multiplex PCR; TCRdb holds only in-frame clones, not every one. The sample includes tens of thousands of clones, roughly 77% seen only once; the top ten take about 3.2%. These receptors' antigens are unknown. Sequencing was performed on PBMCs, taken from a glioma patient whose treatment included an IDH1 peptide vaccine. The receptors originated from a man in his forties with glioma. Some clones in this sample may be carry-over from other donors' samples. CDR3s include the opening cysteine and the closing phenylalanine or tryptophan. The order of the fields is clone size, CDR3 length, D gene, J gene, V gene, CDR3 DNA, CDR3 protein. A D gene is named only where the DNA matches it firmly. Some rows have no size entry. The others give once, few or many, or a class for an expanded clone.

size: -
length: 16
D: -
J: TRBJ1-1
V: TRBV9
DNA: TGTGCCAGCAGCCCAGACCGGACCCCAGGGAACACTGAAGCTTTCTTT
CDR3: CASSPDRTPGNTEAFF

size: -
length: 12
D: -
J: TRBJ1-6
V: TRBV10-3
DNA: TGTGCCATCTCCCAGGGTGGATCACCCCTCCACTTT
CDR3: CAISQGGSPLHF

size: -
length: 14
D: -
J: TRBJ1-2
V: TRBV9
DNA: TGTGCCAGCAGCGTGAAAGGGCGGGGGAACGGCTACACCTTC
CDR3: CASSVKGRGNGYTF

size: -
length: 16
D: -
J: TRBJ1-3
V: TRBV5-1
DNA: TGCGCCAGCAGCTTGGAGGGCCCTCACTCTGGAAACACCATATATTTT
CDR3: CASSLEGPHSGNTIYF

size: -
length: 17
D: TRBD2
J: TRBJ2-4
V: TRBV7-8
DNA: TGTGCCAGCAGCTTAGCGGTGACTAGCGGGGCAAAAAACATTCAGTACTTC
CDR3: CASSLAVTSGAKNIQYF

size: -
length: 15
D: -
J: TRBJ1-2
V: TRBV6-6
DNA: TGTGCCAGCAGTTACTCGTCTCCCGGGAGAGGCGGCTACACCTTC
CDR3: CASSYSSPGRGGYTF

size: -
length: 14
D: -
J: TRBJ1-6
V: TRBV18
DNA: TGTGCCAGCTCACGGAAAGGGGTGGAATCACCCCTCCACTTT
CDR3: CASSRKGVESPLHF

size: -
length: 17
D: TRBD1
J: TRBJ1-6
V: TRBV4-1
DNA: TGCGCCAGCAGCCGTCCCCCCGGGGGACAGTATAATTCACCCCTCCACTTT
CDR3: CASSRPPGGQYNSPLHF

size: -
length: 13
D: -
J: TRBJ2-3
V: TRBV5-4
DNA: TGTGCCAGCAGCTTGTCTAGCACAGATACGCAGTATTTT
CDR3: CASSLSSTDTQYF

size: -
length: 17
D: TRBD1
J: TRBJ1-3
V: TRBV11-2
DNA: TGTGCCAGCAGCTTTTGGGCAGGGGGCACGGCTGGAAACACCATATATTTT
CDR3: CASSFWAGGTAGNTIYF

size: -
length: 17
D: -
J: TRBJ1-1
V: TRBV30
DNA: TGTGCCTGGAGGGGGTCCGCGGGCCAATTCTTGAACACTGAAGCTTTCTTT
CDR3: CAWRGSAGQFLNTEAFF

size: -
length: 11
D: -
J: TRBJ1-2
V: TRBV18
DNA: TGTGCCAGCTCACCGGGTCGGGGCTACACCTTC
CDR3: CASSPGRGYTF

size: -
length: 12
D: -
J: TRBJ1-3
V: TRBV6-5
DNA: TGTGCCAGCAGTCAGAATGGAAACACCATATATTTT
CDR3: CASSQNGNTIYF

size: -
length: 14
D: -
J: TRBJ1-1
V: TRBV6-5
DNA: TGTGCCAGCAGTTACAGGGCAGAAAGTACTGAAGCTTTCTTT
CDR3: CASSYRAESTEAFF

size: medium-sized
length: 12
D: -
J: TRBJ1-1
V: TRBV5-4
DNA: TGTGCCAGCAGCAGCAGGAACACTGAAGCTTTCTTT
CDR3: CASSSRNTEAFF

size: -
length: 15
D: -
J: TRBJ1-5
V: TRBV5-1
DNA: TGCGCCAGCAGCTTGGGGGGTAATAGCAATCAGCCCCAGCATTTT
CDR3: CASSLGGNSNQPQHF

size: -
length: 14
D: -
J: TRBJ1-1
V: TRBV28
DNA: TGTGCCAGCAGCCCACTCCAGGGTATCCCTGAAGCTTTCTTT
CDR3: CASSPLQGIPEAFF

size: -
length: 13
D: -
J: TRBJ1-1
V: TRBV7-9
DNA: TGTGCCAGCAGCTTAGGGTTGTACACTGAAGCTTTCTTT
CDR3: CASSLGLYTEAFF

size: -
length: 17
D: TRBD2
J: TRBJ2-3
V: TRBV5-1
DNA: TGCGCCAGCAGCTTGGTGGGGACTAGCGGGGCCCCAGATACGCAGTATTTT
CDR3: CASSLVGTSGAPDTQYF

size: -
length: 15
D: TRBD1
J: TRBJ1-1
V: TRBV7-9
DNA: TGTGCCAGCAGCAACAGGGGCGCGGGGGGCACTGAAGCTTTCTTT
CDR3: CASSNRGAGGTEAFF

size: -
length: 10
D: TRBD1
J: TRBJ2-1
V: TRBV27
DNA: TGTGCCAGCTCATGGACAGGGAAGTTCTTC
CDR3: CASSWTGKFF

size: -
length: 14
D: -
J: TRBJ1-5
V: TRBV10-3
DNA: TGTGCCATCAGAGGGACCGGAGGGGGTCAGCCCCAGCATTTT
CDR3: CAIRGTGGGQPQHF

size: -
length: 17
D: TRBD2
J: TRBJ2-7
V: TRBV19
DNA: TGTGCCAGTAGTATCCGCCTAGCGGGGGCTACCTCCTACGAGCAGTACTTC
CDR3: CASSIRLAGATSYEQYF

size: -
length: 14
D: -
J: TRBJ1-2
V: TRBV6-6
DNA: TGTGCCAGCAATCCGGCAGGGCCGAACTATGGCTACACCTTC
CDR3: CASNPAGPNYGYTF

size: few
length: 16
D: -
J: TRBJ2-7
V: TRBV2
DNA: TGTGCCAGCAGTGAACGGGCAGCCCGAATACTTTACGAGCAGTACTTC
CDR3: CASSERAARILYEQYF

size: -
length: 16
D: -
J: TRBJ2-3
V: TRBV2
DNA: TGTGCCAGCAGTGTTCGGGGCTACCGGAGTCCAGATACGCAGTATTTT
CDR3: CASSVRGYRSPDTQYF

size: once
length: 14
D: TRBD1
J: TRBJ1-4
V: TRBV7-2
DNA: TGTGCCAGCAGCCCAGGGGGCGCCGGTGAAAAACTGTTTTTT
CDR3: CASSPGGAGEKLFF

size: -
length: 12
D: TRBD1
J: TRBJ1-6
V: TRBV28
DNA: TGTGCCAGCAGTTTTAGGGACAGGGGATTTTCCTTT
CDR3: CASSFRDRGFSF

size: -
length: 17
D: -
J: TRBJ2-1
V: TRBV7-8
DNA: TGTGCCAGCAGCCCTTCCGGTAGTCCCCCTTCCTACAATGAGCAGTTCTTC
CDR3: CASSPSGSPPSYNEQFF

size: -
length: 13
D: -
J: TRBJ2-5
V: TRBV5-6
DNA: TGTGCCAGCAGCTTGCGACTCCAAGAGACCCAGTACTTC
CDR3: CASSLRLQETQYF

size: -
length: 14
D: -
J: TRBJ2-7
V: TRBV5-1
DNA: TGCGCCAGCAGCTTGTATCCAGGGAATTACGAGCAGTACTTC
CDR3: CASSLYPGNYEQYF

size: -
length: 16
D: TRBD2
J: TRBJ2-3
V: TRBV5-4
DNA: TGTGCCAGCGAGATAGCGGGTGCTGGGGGCACAGATACGCAGTATTTT
CDR3: CASEIAGAGGTDTQYF

size: -
length: 16
D: -
J: TRBJ1-4
V: TRBV29-1
DNA: TGCAGCGTTGCCGGGGCAGGGGTGGGCTCTAATGAAAAACTGTTTTTT
CDR3: CSVAGAGVGSNEKLFF

size: -
length: 13
D: -
J: TRBJ1-2
V: TRBV5-6
DNA: TGTGCCAGCAGCCCAGGGTATAACTATGGCTACACCTTC
CDR3: CASSPGYNYGYTF

size: few
length: 11
D: -
J: TRBJ1-1
V: TRBV9
DNA: TGTGCCAGCAGCGGATCAGGGGAAGCTTTCTTT
CDR3: CASSGSGEAFF

size: -
length: 12
D: -
J: TRBJ1-4
V: TRBV4-3
DNA: TGCGCCAGCAGCCTCACTAATGAAAAACTGTTTTTT
CDR3: CASSLTNEKLFF

size: once
length: 15
D: -
J: TRBJ1-3
V: TRBV30
DNA: TGTGCCTGGGAGCGTGGGGCAATCTCTGGAAACACCATATATTTT
CDR3: CAWERGAISGNTIYF

size: -
length: 14
D: -
J: TRBJ2-7
V: TRBV5-1
DNA: TGCGCCAGCAGCCGTGACACCTTGTTCAACGAGCAGTACTTC
CDR3: CASSRDTLFNEQYF

size: -
length: 20
D: TRBD1
J: TRBJ1-3
V: TRBV14
DNA: TGTGCCAGCAGCCGACCATCCGGGGACAGGGGGCTATACAATGGAAACACCATATATTTT
CDR3: CASSRPSGDRGLYNGNTIYF

size: -
length: 14
D: TRBD1
J: TRBJ1-6
V: TRBV7-9
DNA: TGTGCCAGCAGCTTCTCAGGGGGTGATTCACCCCTCCACTTT
CDR3: CASSFSGGDSPLHF

size: -
length: 15
D: -
J: TRBJ1-2
V: TRBV19
DNA: TGTGCCAGTATCAAGGACAGCGTTACTCCCTATGGCTACACCTTC
CDR3: CASIKDSVTPYGYTF

size: once
length: 16
D: -
J: TRBJ2-2
V: TRBV6-6
DNA: TGTGCCAGCAGTTCGGTCTGGGACACTAACACCGGGGAGCTGTTTTTT
CDR3: CASSSVWDTNTGELFF

size: -
length: 14
D: -
J: TRBJ1-5
V: TRBV7-2
DNA: TGTGCCAGCAGCTCCAGTCTGAGCAATCAGCCCCAGCATTTT
CDR3: CASSSSLSNQPQHF

size: -
length: 13
D: -
J: TRBJ2-3
V: TRBV5-1
DNA: TGCGCCAGCGGTAGGAAGAGCACAGATACGCAGTATTTT
CDR3: CASGRKSTDTQYF

size: -
length: 16
D: -
J: TRBJ2-5
V: TRBV7-2
DNA: TGTGCCAGCAGCATCGGACAGCGTGCGATAGAAGAGACCCAGTACTTC
CDR3: CASSIGQRAIEETQYF

size: -
length: 14
D: TRBD1
J: TRBJ1-4
V: TRBV27
DNA: TGTGCCAGCAAAAACCTCGCCAGGGGGAAACAACTGTTTTTT
CDR3: CASKNLARGKQLFF

size: -
length: 15
D: -
J: TRBJ2-1
V: TRBV5-1
DNA: TGCGCCAGCAGCCCCGATGGGGTACCCTACAATGAGCAGTTCTTC
CDR3: CASSPDGVPYNEQFF

size: -
length: 14
D: TRBD2
J: TRBJ2-3
V: TRBV5-1
DNA: TGCGCCACCGCGGGGGGCCTAAGCACAGATACGCAGTATTTT
CDR3: CATAGGLSTDTQYF

size: -
length: 15
D: TRBD1
J: TRBJ2-2
V: TRBV5-4
DNA: TGTGCCAGCAGCTCCCGGACAGGGGAGACCGGGGAGCTGTTTTTT
CDR3: CASSSRTGETGELFF

size: -
length: 15
D: -
J: TRBJ1-1
V: TRBV15
DNA: TGTGCCACCAGCAGAGGCGGACAGAGAAACACTGAAGCTTTCTTT
CDR3: CATSRGGQRNTEAFF

size: -
length: 12
D: -
J: TRBJ1-4
V: TRBV6-1
DNA: TGTGCCAGCAGTGAAGCCGCCGAAAAACTGTTTTTT
CDR3: CASSEAAEKLFF

size: once
length: 11
D: -
J: TRBJ1-6
V: TRBV6-1
DNA: TGTGCCAGCAGTGATACCCGGGCCCTCCACTTT
CDR3: CASSDTRALHF

size: -
length: 15
D: -
J: TRBJ2-7
V: TRBV10-3
DNA: TGTGCCATAAGTAAGGGTCAGCTAGGAGACTACGAGCAGTACTTC
CDR3: CAISKGQLGDYEQYF

size: -
length: 12
D: -
J: TRBJ2-2
V: TRBV11-2
DNA: TGTGCCAGCAGCCTAAGGATCGGGGAGCTGTTTTTT
CDR3: CASSLRIGELFF

size: medium-sized
length: 13
D: -
J: TRBJ2-7
V: TRBV9
DNA: TGTGCCAGCAGCGTCACAGACTCCTACGAGCAGTACTTC
CDR3: CASSVTDSYEQYF

size: -
length: 14
D: -
J: TRBJ2-7
V: TRBV10-2
DNA: TGCGCCAGCACAGGCTCGGGCTTCCTCTACGAGCAGTACTTC
CDR3: CASTGSGFLYEQYF

size: -
length: 15
D: -
J: TRBJ1-3
V: TRBV6-5
DNA: TGTGCCAGCAGTTACACCAGCTACTCTGGAAACACCATATATTTT
CDR3: CASSYTSYSGNTIYF